Sequencing of this TCR beta chain was carried out in a study of T cell responses to AZD1222 COVID-19 vaccine. Using immunoSEQ multiplex PCR, the repertoire was profiled, and TCRdb retains in-frame clones only, with some absent. Seen here are more than 85,000 clones, around 89% observed once, and the top ten hold over 1.5%. V shed 10 bases, J shed 7 bases, and the junction held 9 bases outside the gene matches. Germline CDR1 and CDR2: SNHLY and FYNNEI. This CDR3 has 13 amino acids. The source material was peripheral blood, sampled on day 0 of AZD1222 vaccination. The receptor comes from an adult in good health. The V and J genes are TRBV2 and TRBJ2-1; 8 bases are shared with TRBD2. This CDR3 is CATQRAGVNEQFF. The CDR3 nucleotides are TGTGCCACCCAGAGAGCGGGAGTTAATGAGCAGTTCTTC.